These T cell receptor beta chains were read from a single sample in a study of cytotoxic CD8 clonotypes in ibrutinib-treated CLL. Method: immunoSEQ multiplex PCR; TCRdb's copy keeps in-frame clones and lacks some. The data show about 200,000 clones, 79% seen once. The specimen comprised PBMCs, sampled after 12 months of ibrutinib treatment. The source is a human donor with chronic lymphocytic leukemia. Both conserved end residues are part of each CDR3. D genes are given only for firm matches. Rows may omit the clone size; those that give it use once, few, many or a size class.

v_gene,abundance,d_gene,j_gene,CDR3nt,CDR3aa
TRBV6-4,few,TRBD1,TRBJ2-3,TGTGCCAGCAGTGACGGGACAGGGGGCGATACGCAGTATTTT,CASSDGTGGDTQYF
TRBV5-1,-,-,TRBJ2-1,TGCGCCAGCAGCTTAGGATTCGATGAGCAGTTCTTC,CASSLGFDEQFF
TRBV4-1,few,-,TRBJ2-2,TGCGCCAGCAGCCATCCTACCTCGAGATCCCTGAGGGAGCTGTTTTTT,CASSHPTSRSLRELFF
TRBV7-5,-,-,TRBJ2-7,TGTGTCAGAAGCTTAGAGGGGGGGGACTGGTTCCACGAGCAGTACTTC,CVRSLEGGDWFHEQYF
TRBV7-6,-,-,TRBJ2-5,TGTGCCAGCAGCTCTTCACAGGGGAGGGGATGGACCCAGTACTTC,CASSSSQGRGWTQYF
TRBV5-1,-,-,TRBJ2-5,TGCGCCAGCAGCTTGCGTGGCAGGGACCTCCAAGAGACCCAGTACTTC,CASSLRGRDLQETQYF
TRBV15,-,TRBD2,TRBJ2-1,TGTGCCACCAGCAGAGATAGAGGGTTCGGGAGGTCAGGGACGGAGAACAATGAGCAGTTCTTC,CATSRDRGFGRSGTENNEQFF
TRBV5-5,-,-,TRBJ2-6,TGTGCCAGCAGCTTGTGGGGCTCTGGGGCCAACGTCCTGACTTTC,CASSLWGSGANVLTF
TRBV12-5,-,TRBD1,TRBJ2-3,TGTGCTAGTGGGCTAACCGGGACAGAGGCGCAGTATTTT,CASGLTGTEAQYF
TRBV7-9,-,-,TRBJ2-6,TGTGCCAGCAGCCGTAGCGTACGAGGGGCGTCTGGGGCCAACGTCCTGACTTTC,CASSRSVRGASGANVLTF
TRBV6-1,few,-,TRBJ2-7,TGTGCCAGCAGTCCGGGCGTTGGGGCCGAGCAGTACTTC,CASSPGVGAEQYF
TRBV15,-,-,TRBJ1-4,TGTGCCACCAGCAGAGATGGTCTTCCATTTGAAAAACTGTTTTTT,CATSRDGLPFEKLFF
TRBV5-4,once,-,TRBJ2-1,TGTGCCAGCAGCCAGACCGGGGCTGAGCAGTTCTTC,CASSQTGAEQFF
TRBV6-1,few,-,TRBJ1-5,TGTGCCAGCACCCCAAGTGGATTAACAGAGCCCCAGCATTTT,CASTPSGLTEPQHF
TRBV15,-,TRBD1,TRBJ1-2,TGTGCCACCAGCTATTCCTCGGGACAGCTGTATGGCTACACCTTC,CATSYSSGQLYGYTF
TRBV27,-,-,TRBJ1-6,TGTGCCAGCAGTTTAGTAGGGTCGGCCCTCCACTTT,CASSLVGSALHF
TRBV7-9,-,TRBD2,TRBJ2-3,TGTGCCAGCAGCTCGGGACTAGACAAGCAGTATTTT,CASSSGLDKQYF
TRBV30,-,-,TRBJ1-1,TGTGCCTGGAACCCCGGCTTTCGGGCCATGAACACTGAAGCTTTCTTT,CAWNPGFRAMNTEAFF
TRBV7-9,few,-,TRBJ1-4,TGTGCCAGCAGTCGGCCCGAGAAGGAAAAACTGTTTTTT,CASSRPEKEKLFF
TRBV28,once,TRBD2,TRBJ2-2,TGTGCCAGCAGCCTTGCGGGGGAACACACCGGGGAGCTGTTTTTT,CASSLAGEHTGELFF
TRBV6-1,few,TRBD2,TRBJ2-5,TGTGCCAGCAGTGAGCTAGCGGGGGGCCAAGAGACCCAGTACTTC,CASSELAGGQETQYF
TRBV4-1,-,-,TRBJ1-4,TGCGCCAGCAGCCGTGAAGGGGCTAATGAAAAACTGTTTTTT,CASSREGANEKLFF
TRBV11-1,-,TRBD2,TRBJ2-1,TGTGCCAGCAGACGGACTAGCGGGAGTCAGTTCTTC,CASRRTSGSQFF
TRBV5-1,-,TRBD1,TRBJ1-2,TGCGCCAGCAGCTTTACAGGGGGCGATGGGTATGGCTACACCTTC,CASSFTGGDGYGYTF
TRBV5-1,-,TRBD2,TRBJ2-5,TGCGCCAGCAGCCTCGGGACCGCAGGGAGGGGAGAGACCCAGTACTTC,CASSLGTAGRGETQYF
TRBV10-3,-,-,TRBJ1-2,TGTGCCATCAGTGATAAGGGGATATCTAACTATGGCTACACCTTC,CAISDKGISNYGYTF
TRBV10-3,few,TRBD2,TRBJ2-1,TGTGCCATCAGTGAGCCGGAACGTAGCGGGCCTGCCTACAATGAGCAGTTCTTC,CAISEPERSGPAYNEQFF
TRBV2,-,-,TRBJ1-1,TGTGCCAGCAGTAGGGAACAGAACACTGAAGCTTTCTTT,CASSREQNTEAFF
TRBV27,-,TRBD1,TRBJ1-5,TGTGCCAGCAGTTTACGGGGGGACAGGGATAACAATCAGCCCCAGCATTTT,CASSLRGDRDNNQPQHF
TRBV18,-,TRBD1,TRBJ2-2,TGTGCCAGCTCACCGATGACAGGGGGGAACGGGGAGCTGTTTTTT,CASSPMTGGNGELFF
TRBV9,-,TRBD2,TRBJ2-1,TGTGCCAGCAGCGTAGCCGCCCGGGAGCGGGGACCTATTAAGTCCTACAATGAGCAGTTCTTC,CASSVAARERGPIKSYNEQFF
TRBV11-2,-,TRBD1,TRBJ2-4,TGTGCCAGCACGCCCGGGACAGGGCAGGACATTCAGTACTTC,CASTPGTGQDIQYF
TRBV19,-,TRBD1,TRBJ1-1,TGTGCCAGTAGGCCGACAGGGAAGAAGTGGGGCACTGAAGCTTTCTTT,CASRPTGKKWGTEAFF
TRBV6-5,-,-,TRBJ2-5,TGTGCCAGCATGGTGGGTGGGGGAGAGACCCAGTACTTC,CASMVGGGETQYF
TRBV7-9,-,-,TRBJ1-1,TGTGCCAGCAGCTTAGAGGTCTGGGCCTCACGAGAAGGTGAAGCTTTCTTT,CASSLEVWASREGEAFF
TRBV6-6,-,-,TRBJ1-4,TGTGCCAGCAGCCAACAGGGAGGGAATGAAAAACTGTTTTTT,CASSQQGGNEKLFF
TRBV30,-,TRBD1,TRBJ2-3,TGTGCCTGGAGCGGGACAGGGTCAGATACGCAGTATTTT,CAWSGTGSDTQYF
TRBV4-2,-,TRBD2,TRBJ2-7,TGTGCCAGCAGCCAGGGGACTAGCGACTCCTACGAGCAGTACTTC,CASSQGTSDSYEQYF
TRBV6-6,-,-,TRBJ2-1,TGTGCCAGCAGTTCCCAATCTGACTACAATGAGCAGTTCTTC,CASSSQSDYNEQFF
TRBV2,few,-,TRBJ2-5,TGTGCCAGCGGGGGGCTTGGAGAGACCCAGTACTTC,CASGGLGETQYF